This TCR beta chain is drawn from a study of shared clonotypes between healthy human individuals. CDR3 length: 15 amino acids. Germline CDR1 reads SEHNR; CDR2 reads FQNEAQ (reference sequence). Trimming stripped 5 bases from V and 0 bases from J, with 8 bases between. Each of the donors was a healthy adult who was HIV-negative and had not had a recent acute infection or vaccination. Assay: immunoSEQ multiplex PCR; the TCRdb copy retains only in-frame clones and omits some. Found here are 1,400,000 or so clones, less than 99% of them singletons; the top ten hold 0.36%. The sequenced material came from naive CD4+ T cells sorted from blood. Subset denoted: CD45RA+ positively selected. The chain joins TRBV7-9 to TRBJ2-6; unclear D gene. The TCR was taken from a man aged 25-45 years in good health. The CDR3 region is CASSVSFSGANVLTF. CDR3 DNA: TGTGCCAGCAGCGTAAGCTTCTCTGGGGCCAACGTCCTGACTTTC.